The 30 T cell receptor beta chains below were found in one sample sequenced in a study of T-cell reconstitution after alpha-beta-depleted transplantation in children. The TCRbeta library incorporated unique molecular identifiers. Using its own MiXCR run on the PCR reads, TCRdb lists one record per CDR3 protein. The repertoire holds roughly 100,000 distinct CDR3 sequences, with 7.5% to 9.5% as singletons. The source material was PBMCs from the stem cell graft donor, sampled from the stem cell graft. These receptors came from a human donor who donated a stem cell graft to a child with congenital amegakaryocytic thrombocytopenia.

In its sample, this clonotype was seen many times. This chain uses TRBV20-1 with TRBJ2-1; 14 bases align to TRBD2. The trim removed 3 bases at V and 6 bases at J, leaving 4 bases unmatched. Germline V gene data show CDR1 as DFQATT and CDR2 as SNEGSKA (reference sequence). The CDR3 totals 15 residues. CDR3 loop: CSARGLAGVVNEQFF. In nucleotides, the CDR3 is TGCAGTGCTAGGGGACTAGCGGGAGTAGTCAATGAGCAGTTCTTC.

The chain couples TRBV12-3 or TRBV12-4 to TRBJ2-5; D might be TRBD1 or TRBD2, each matching 5 bases. This CDR3 comprises 13 residues. V was clipped by 7 bases and J by 5 bases, with 14 bases between them. This CDR3 reads CASTRGRVETQYF. CDR3 DNA sequence: TGTGCCAGCACACGGGGCCGGGTGGAGACCCAGTACTTC.

This sequence joins TRBV6-2 or TRBV6-3 and TRBJ2-2; 8 bases line up with TRBD1. V shed 2 bases and J 6 bases; nucleotides not matched to a gene: 8. The CDR3 consists of 16 residues. Germline CDR1 and CDR2: MNHEY and SVGEGT. The CDR3 is CASSYALTGVAGELFF. DNA for the CDR3: TGTGCCAGCAGTTACGCGTTGACAGGGGTGGCCGGGGAGCTGTTTTTT.

This clonotype was observed at least ten times. V usage is TRBV20-1 and J usage is TRBJ2-5; tentatively, D is TRBD1 or TRBD2 (5 bases each). The V and J ends lost 7 bases and 0 bases respectively, with 9 bases between them. The CDR3 totals 12 residues. Germline V gene lookup returns CDR1 DFQATT and CDR2 SNEGSKA (reference sequence). DNA of the CDR3: TGCAGTGGGGACCCGGACCAAGAGACCCAGTACTTC. Protein: CSGDPDQETQYF.

This clonotype was seen ten or more times. The rearrangement joins TRBV5-1 to TRBJ2-3, with 11 bases fitting TRBD2. The CDR3 length is 16 residues. In germline, CDR1 is SGHRS, CDR2 YFSETQ. Unmatched junction bases numbered 8, after V lost 6 bases and J lost 2 bases. The CDR3 DNA reads TGCGCCAGCACCCCACCGGGACTAGCGGACACAGATACGCAGTATTTT. This codes for CASTPPGLADTDTQYF.

This clonotype has a count of ten or more. The genes are TRBV20-1 and TRBJ1-1; D not resolved. Germline lookup yields CDR1 DFQATT and CDR2 SNEGSKA (reference sequence). The length of the CDR3 is 11 residues. V lost 4 bases, J lost 6 bases, and 9 bases lay in between. DNA of the CDR3: TGCAGTGCTATGAATTCGGCTGAAGCTTTCTTT. The encoded protein is CSAMNSAEAFF.

At least ten counts were recorded for this clonotype. The chain has TRBV5-1 and TRBJ1-2; D is uncertain. The germline V and J ends were trimmed by 4 bases and 4 bases, with 11 bases remaining between them. There are 13 residues in the CDR3. Per germline, CDR1 SGHRS and CDR2 YFSETQ. The CDR3: CASSVDVVYGYTF. The CDR3 bases are TGCGCCAGCAGCGTGGACGTAGTCTATGGCTACACCTTC.

The gene calls are TRBV4-2 and TRBJ1-2; D is unresolved. The ends were cut back, 6 bases at V and 4 bases at J, with 15 bases in the middle. The CDR3 is made up of 14 amino acids. From germline, CDR1 is LGHNA and CDR2 YNFKEQ. Here the CDR3 reads CASRPFLVSYGYTF. DNA of the CDR3: TGTGCCAGCAGACCCTTTCTTGTCTCCTATGGCTACACCTTC.

This clonotype has a count of ten or more. The chain carries TRBV15 and TRBJ2-2; D ambiguous. V dropped 2 bases and J dropped 4 bases, with 2 bases sitting between them. The CDR3 sequence is 12 residues long. From germline, CDR1 is LNHNV and CDR2 YYDKDF (reference sequence). The CDR3 DNA reads as TGTGCCACCAGCAGACTCACCGGGGAGCTGTTTTTT. Amino acids: CATSRLTGELFF.

This clonotype was picked up many times. J is TRBJ2-1 and V is TRBV7-9; 8 bases match TRBD2. This CDR3 has 14 residues. CDR1 and CDR2 from the germline V gene are SEHNR and FQNEAQ (reference sequence). The V gene end was trimmed by 0 bases and the J gene end by 14 bases; junction bases not matched to a gene: 9. The CDR3 DNA sequence: TGTGCCAGCAGCTTAGCTTGGGGGGGACTAGGGAAGTTCTTC. As protein: CASSLAWGGLGKFF.

This clonotype showed up many times. The J gene is TRBJ2-3, the V gene TRBV7-2; D may be TRBD2 (5 bases). CDR1 SGHTA and CDR2 FQGNSA come from the germline V gene. V was pared by 3 bases and J by 0 bases, with 10 bases between. The CDR3 has 15 residues. CDR3 residues: CASSFERRSTDTQYF. The CDR3 DNA reads as TGTGCCAGCAGCTTTGAGCGGCGGAGCACAGATACGCAGTATTTT. Together with reference TRBV7-2 and TRBJ2-3, the CDR3 gives the full variable domain: GAGVSQSPSNKVTEKGKDVELRCDPISGHTALYWYRQSLGQGLEFLIYFQGNSAPDKSGLPSDRFSAERTGGSVSTLTIQRTQQEDSAVYLCASSFERRSTDTQYFGPGTRLTVL.

This clonotype was recorded many times. The CDR3, as DNA: TGTGCCACCAGTGCCCTTTCGGGGGACGGGGAGCTGTTTTTT. It is translated as CATSALSGDGELFF. This chain links TRBV24-1 with TRBJ2-2; possible D gene TRBD2, 6 bases. Looked up from germline, CDR1 is KGHDR and CDR2 is SFDVKD. V lost 5 bases and J lost 7, with 13 bases in between. The CDR3 runs 14 residues.

This clonotype was detected ten times or more. The rearrangement joins TRBV3-1 to TRBJ2-7, with TRBD2 as a possible D gene (5 bases). The V and J ends lost 4 bases and 1 base respectively, with 11 bases between them. The CDR3 totals 14 residues. CDR1 LGHDT and CDR2 YNNKEL come from the germline V gene (reference sequence). DNA for the CDR3: TGTGCCAGCAGCCCGTCGGGAAATTCCTACGAGCAGTACTTC. This encodes CASSPSGNSYEQYF.

This clonotype was counted many times. The rearrangement uses TRBV2 and TRBJ1-5, with TRBD1 matching 8 bases. Germline CDR1 reads SNHLY; CDR2 reads FYNNEI. CDR3 length: 14 amino acids. The ends lost 6 bases at V and 0 bases at J; junction bases unmatched: 1. The CDR3 region has the DNA TGTGCCAGCAGGGACAGGGTTAGCAATCAGCCCCAGCATTTT. This translates into CASRDRVSNQPQHF.

The chain couples TRBV28 to TRBJ1-2, with D unresolved. V gave up 10 bases and J gave up 0 bases, with 12 bases separating them. The CDR3 runs 13 residues. Germline V gene sequence: CDR1 MDHEN, CDR2 SYDVKM. The CDR3 sequence: CAIQEIANYGYTF. The DNA for the CDR3 is TGTGCCATCCAGGAGATAGCTAACTATGGCTACACCTTC.

This clonotype was counted many times. V is TRBV5-1 and J is TRBJ2-1; 12 bases map to TRBD2. The germline CDR1 and CDR2 sequences are SGHRS and YFSETQ. The trim removed 2 bases at V and 0 bases at J, leaving 6 bases unmatched. The length of the CDR3 is 18 residues. The CDR3 protein is CASSLPSGRAVSYNEQFF. Here the CDR3 DNA reads TGCGCCAGCAGCTTACCTAGCGGGAGGGCGGTCTCCTACAATGAGCAGTTCTTC.

The table lists this clonotype with many counts. The CDR3 bases are TGCGCCAGCGGGGACGGTAGCACAGATACGCAGTATTTT. It translates to CASGDGSTDTQYF. V usage is TRBV5-1 and J usage is TRBJ2-3; D possibly matches TRBD1 or TRBD2 (5 bases each). The germline gives CDR1 SGHRS, CDR2 YFSETQ. This CDR3 is 13 amino acids long. V was trimmed by 7 bases and J by 0 bases, leaving 9 bases between them.

Ten or more counts support this clonotype. The V and J genes are TRBV11-3 and TRBJ2-3, with 7 bases identical to TRBD2. V dropped 1 base and J dropped 8; count of bases not matched to a gene: 18. The CDR3 contains 18 residues. CDR1 and CDR2 from the germline V gene are SGHNT and YENEEA. The CDR3 sequence: CASSLVMAGVPPGVTQYF. The CDR3 DNA reads as TGTGCCAGCAGCTTAGTTATGGCGGGAGTTCCCCCCGGCGTTACGCAGTATTTT.

This clonotype was detected many times. The chain combines TRBV5-1 with TRBJ2-3; D may correspond to TRBD1 or TRBD2 (5 bases each). Germline CDR1 is SGHRS and CDR2 is YFSETQ. CDR3 size: 15 residues. V dropped 0 bases and J dropped 4 bases, with 12 bases sitting between them. In DNA form, the CDR3 reads TGCGCCAGCAGCTTGGGAGGGGTTGGGGCAGATACGCAGTATTTT. Translated, it gives CASSLGGVGADTQYF.

The chain joins TRBV13 to TRBJ1-4, with D tentatively TRBD1 (5 bases). With 0 bases removed from V and 8 bases from J, the gap between germline ends came to 13 bases. Germline loops: CDR1 PRHDT, CDR2 FYEKMQ (reference sequence). The CDR3 is 15 residues long. The chain's CDR3 is CASSLGTGGREKLFF. The CDR3 bases are TGTGCCAGCAGCTTAGGCACCGGGGGGAGGGAAAAACTGTTTTTT.

This rearrangement joins TRBV3-1 to TRBJ1-5; perhaps TRBD1 as D (5 bases). The length of the CDR3 is 14 residues. Germline lookup yields CDR1 LGHDT and CDR2 YNNKEL (reference sequence). Trimming took off 0 bases at V and 4 bases at J, with 7 bases between the two ends. CDR3 region: CASSQDRVNQPQHF. CDR3 DNA: TGTGCCAGCAGCCAAGACAGGGTTAATCAGCCCCAGCATTTT.

Ten or more counts support this clonotype. V is TRBV28 and J is TRBJ2-7; no reliable D call. The CDR3 totals 14 residues. Germline CDR1 and CDR2: MDHEN and SYDVKM. V lost 2 bases, J lost 0 bases, and 8 bases lay in between. This CDR3 is CASSLRTYSYEQYF. In DNA form, the CDR3 reads TGTGCCAGCAGTTTACGGACGTACTCCTACGAGCAGTACTTC.

This clonotype was seen once. A much larger clone differs by one base, so this may be a read error. The chain recombines TRBV20-1 with TRBJ2-1; the D gene is possibly TRBD1 (6 bases). The CDR3 runs to 15 residues. The germline gives CDR1 DFQATT, CDR2 SNEGSKA (reference sequence). V was trimmed by 4 bases and J by 8 bases, leaving 21 bases between them. DNA of the CDR3: TGCAGTGCTACATCTCCGGACAGTCCTTACGATGAGCAGTTCTTC. It is translated as CSATSPDSPYDEQFF.

This clonotype was seen many times. V usage is TRBV20-1 and J usage is TRBJ2-1; TRBD1 is a possible D gene (6 bases). This CDR3 contains 14 residues. Trimming pared 5 bases from V and 8 bases from J, leaving 19 bases between. Germline assignment: CDR1 DFQATT and CDR2 SNEGSKA (reference sequence). Here the CDR3 DNA reads TGCAGTGCTGGGTTTTGGACAGCCAACGATGAGCAGTTCTTC. This sequence encodes CSAGFWTANDEQFF.

This clonotype was found many times. The chain combines TRBV7-2 with TRBJ1-2; unclear D gene. V lost 0 bases and J lost 6, with 5 bases in between. The CDR3 consists of 12 residues. CDR1 and CDR2 from the germline V gene are SGHTA and FQGNSA. The CDR3 nucleotides are TGTGCCAGCAGCTTAGCGTGGGATGGCTACACCTTC. It codes for CASSLAWDGYTF.

About this clonotype: A read error may explain this, as a much larger clone is one base away. The chain joins TRBV28 to TRBJ1-4; D gene uncertain. Germline CDR1 and CDR2: MDHEN and SYDVKM. This CDR3 has 13 amino acids. V was cut by 2 bases and J by 17 bases, with 18 bases left in between. Written as DNA, the CDR3 is TGTGCCAGCAGTTTAACGTTTCAGAGTTCGATATTTTTT. It encodes CASSLTFQSSIFF.

This clonotype was observed many times. V gene TRBV5-4 combines with J gene TRBJ2-7; D is uncertain. Germline loops: CDR1 SGHNT, CDR2 YYREEE (reference sequence). The V gene lost 0 bases and the J gene lost 8 bases, with 12 bases spanning the gap. This CDR3 is 13 amino acids long. CDR3 protein: CASSLEGADKQYF. CDR3 bases: TGTGCCAGCAGCTTGGAAGGAGCTGACAAGCAGTACTTC.

This clonotype showed up just a few times. The chain couples TRBV27 to TRBJ1-2, with 7 nucleotides matching TRBD1. The V and J ends lost 4 bases and 7 bases, in that order; junction bases with no gene match: 9. This CDR3 contains 14 residues. CDR1 MNHEY and CDR2 SMNVEV come from the germline V gene (reference sequence). In DNA, the CDR3 is TGTGCCAGCAGTTCCAATGACAGGGAGGTTGGCTACACCTTC. As protein: CASSSNDREVGYTF.

This clonotype qualifies as medium-sized. The genes are TRBV29-1 and TRBJ2-5; D unclear. Trimming left V 6 bases short and J 6 bases short, with 14 bases between. From germline, CDR1 is SQVTM and CDR2 ANQGSEA. CDR3 length: 12 residues. The CDR3 DNA reads TGCAGCGTCGCTGAGGATATAAAGACCCAGTACTTC. It specifies CSVAEDIKTQYF.

Ten or more counts support this clonotype. The chain is built from TRBV10-3 and TRBJ1-2, with D tentatively TRBD1 (5 bases). V was cut by 3 bases and J by 3 bases, with 11 bases left in between. The CDR3 length is 14 residues. Germline-derived CDR1 and CDR2 are ENHRY and SYGVKD. This CDR3 reads CAISDGGRDYGYTF. Here the CDR3 DNA reads TGTGCCATCAGTGACGGGGGAAGGGACTATGGCTACACCTTC.